This TCR beta chain was obtained from a study of blood T cell repertoires in COVID-19. The overall study: Both acute and convalescent COVID-19 samples were obtained from the United States, Italy and Spain.

Original processing methods: Nucleated cell number was recorded as an estimate derived from reference gene primer amplification. This table comes from immunoSEQ multiplex PCR, and its TCRdb copy is limited to in-frame clones, with some not included. The V and J calls and clone size are taken from that table; D and trimming were inferred from the DNA. This sample carries roughly 130,000 clones, approximately 84% of them seen once, and the ten largest clones take under 2.5%. Per the germline V gene, CDR1 is LGHDT and CDR2 is YNNKEL (reference sequence). V shed 4 bases, J shed 3 bases, and the junction held 5 bases outside the gene matches. CDR3 length: 16 residues.

The material sequenced was peripheral blood. This TCR was sampled from a man between 65 and 85 years old with acute or convalescent COVID-19. The genes are TRBV3-1 (or the pseudogene TRBV3-2) and TRBJ2-3, with 12 nucleotides matching TRBD2. Written as DNA, the CDR3 is TGTGCCAGCAGCCCTACTAGCGGGGGGACAACAGATACGCAGTATTTT. Amino acid sequence: CASSPTSGGTTDTQYF.